Below are 6 T cell receptor beta chains sequenced from a single sample in a study of shared clonotypes between healthy human individuals (dated by TCRdb to the early 2020s). Library generation was performed with the immunoSEQ multiplex PCR assay. TCRdb carries this immuneACCESS record with in-frame sequences only. Its versions omit some clonotypes, under half of them owing to an unresolved V gene in the studies checked, with the rest unexplained. The sample has some 900,000 clones on record, approximately 76% of them singletons. Over 1.3% of the sample is taken by the ten largest. The source material was memory CD4+ T cells sorted from blood. Reading the label with the study, this specimen's cell subset or site is: CD45RA-negative fraction. These receptors were collected from a man between 18 and 35 years old in good health.

This chain connects TRBV4-1 to TRBJ1-2; D may be TRBD1 (5 bases). This CDR3 region has 15 residues. Germline V lookup: CDR1 MGHRA, CDR2 YSYEKL. V was clipped by 4 bases and J by 1 base, with 13 bases between them. The CDR3: CASSLGHTSNYGYTF. CDR3 nucleotide sequence: TGCGCCAGCAGCCTCGGACACACCAGTAACTATGGCTACACCTTC.

This chain links TRBV5-1 with TRBJ2-5; no reliable D call. V gave up 4 bases and J gave up 2 bases, with 21 bases separating them. Per germline, CDR1 SGHRS and CDR2 YFSETQ. This CDR3 is built from 17 residues. This CDR3 is CASSPTGATATQETQYF. The CDR3 DNA is TGCGCCAGCAGCCCCACTGGAGCTACGGCCACACAAGAGACCCAGTACTTC.

This clone showed up just a few times. The sample holds other DNA sequences that translate to the same CDR3. The CDR3 nucleotides are TGTGCCTGGGGACGTGGGAACACTGAAGCTTTCTTT. It encodes CAWGRGNTEAFF. V gene TRBV30 combines with J gene TRBJ1-1; D gene ambiguous. Germline CDR1 is GTSNPN and CDR2 is SVGIG (reference sequence). V gave up 5 bases and J gave up 1 base, with 8 bases separating them. CDR3 length: 12 residues.

In this sample, this clone turned up a few times. The chain carries TRBV2 and TRBJ2-1; TRBD2 aligns across 11 bases. The CDR3 is 13 amino acids. Germline V lookup: CDR1 SNHLY, CDR2 FYNNEI. After removal of 5 bases from V and 9 bases from J, the junction contained 3 bases not matched to a gene. CDR3 nucleotides: TGTGCCAGCAGTACTAGCGGGAGAAGTGAGCAGTTCTTC. It translates to CASSTSGRSEQFF. Together with reference TRBV2 and TRBJ2-1, the CDR3 gives the full variable domain: EPEVTQTPSHQVTQMGQEVILRCVPISNHLYFYWYRQILGQKVEFLVSFYNNEISEKSEIFDDQFSVERPDGSNFTLKIRSTKLEDSAMYFCASSTSGRSEQFFGPGTRLTVL.

This rearrangement joins TRBV5-1 to TRBJ1-5, with D tentatively TRBD1 (6 bases). From germline, CDR1 is SGHRS and CDR2 YFSETQ. This CDR3 contains 15 residues. Trimming removed 1 base from V and 4 bases from J, with 12 bases in between. CDR3 in amino acids: CASSLKGGENQPQHF. Here the CDR3 DNA reads TGCGCCAGCAGCTTGAAGGGGGGTGAAAATCAGCCCCAGCATTTT.

V gene TRBV7-8 combines with J gene TRBJ2-7, with D perhaps TRBD1 or TRBD2 (5 bases each). Trimming left V 0 bases short and J 3 bases short, with 18 bases between. Germline CDR1 reads SGHVS; CDR2 reads FQNEAQ. The CDR3 is made up of 17 amino acids. CDR3 sequence reads: CASSLARFGDGVYEQYF. CDR3 nucleotide sequence: TGTGCCAGCAGCTTAGCGCGTTTCGGGGACGGCGTCTACGAGCAGTACTTC.